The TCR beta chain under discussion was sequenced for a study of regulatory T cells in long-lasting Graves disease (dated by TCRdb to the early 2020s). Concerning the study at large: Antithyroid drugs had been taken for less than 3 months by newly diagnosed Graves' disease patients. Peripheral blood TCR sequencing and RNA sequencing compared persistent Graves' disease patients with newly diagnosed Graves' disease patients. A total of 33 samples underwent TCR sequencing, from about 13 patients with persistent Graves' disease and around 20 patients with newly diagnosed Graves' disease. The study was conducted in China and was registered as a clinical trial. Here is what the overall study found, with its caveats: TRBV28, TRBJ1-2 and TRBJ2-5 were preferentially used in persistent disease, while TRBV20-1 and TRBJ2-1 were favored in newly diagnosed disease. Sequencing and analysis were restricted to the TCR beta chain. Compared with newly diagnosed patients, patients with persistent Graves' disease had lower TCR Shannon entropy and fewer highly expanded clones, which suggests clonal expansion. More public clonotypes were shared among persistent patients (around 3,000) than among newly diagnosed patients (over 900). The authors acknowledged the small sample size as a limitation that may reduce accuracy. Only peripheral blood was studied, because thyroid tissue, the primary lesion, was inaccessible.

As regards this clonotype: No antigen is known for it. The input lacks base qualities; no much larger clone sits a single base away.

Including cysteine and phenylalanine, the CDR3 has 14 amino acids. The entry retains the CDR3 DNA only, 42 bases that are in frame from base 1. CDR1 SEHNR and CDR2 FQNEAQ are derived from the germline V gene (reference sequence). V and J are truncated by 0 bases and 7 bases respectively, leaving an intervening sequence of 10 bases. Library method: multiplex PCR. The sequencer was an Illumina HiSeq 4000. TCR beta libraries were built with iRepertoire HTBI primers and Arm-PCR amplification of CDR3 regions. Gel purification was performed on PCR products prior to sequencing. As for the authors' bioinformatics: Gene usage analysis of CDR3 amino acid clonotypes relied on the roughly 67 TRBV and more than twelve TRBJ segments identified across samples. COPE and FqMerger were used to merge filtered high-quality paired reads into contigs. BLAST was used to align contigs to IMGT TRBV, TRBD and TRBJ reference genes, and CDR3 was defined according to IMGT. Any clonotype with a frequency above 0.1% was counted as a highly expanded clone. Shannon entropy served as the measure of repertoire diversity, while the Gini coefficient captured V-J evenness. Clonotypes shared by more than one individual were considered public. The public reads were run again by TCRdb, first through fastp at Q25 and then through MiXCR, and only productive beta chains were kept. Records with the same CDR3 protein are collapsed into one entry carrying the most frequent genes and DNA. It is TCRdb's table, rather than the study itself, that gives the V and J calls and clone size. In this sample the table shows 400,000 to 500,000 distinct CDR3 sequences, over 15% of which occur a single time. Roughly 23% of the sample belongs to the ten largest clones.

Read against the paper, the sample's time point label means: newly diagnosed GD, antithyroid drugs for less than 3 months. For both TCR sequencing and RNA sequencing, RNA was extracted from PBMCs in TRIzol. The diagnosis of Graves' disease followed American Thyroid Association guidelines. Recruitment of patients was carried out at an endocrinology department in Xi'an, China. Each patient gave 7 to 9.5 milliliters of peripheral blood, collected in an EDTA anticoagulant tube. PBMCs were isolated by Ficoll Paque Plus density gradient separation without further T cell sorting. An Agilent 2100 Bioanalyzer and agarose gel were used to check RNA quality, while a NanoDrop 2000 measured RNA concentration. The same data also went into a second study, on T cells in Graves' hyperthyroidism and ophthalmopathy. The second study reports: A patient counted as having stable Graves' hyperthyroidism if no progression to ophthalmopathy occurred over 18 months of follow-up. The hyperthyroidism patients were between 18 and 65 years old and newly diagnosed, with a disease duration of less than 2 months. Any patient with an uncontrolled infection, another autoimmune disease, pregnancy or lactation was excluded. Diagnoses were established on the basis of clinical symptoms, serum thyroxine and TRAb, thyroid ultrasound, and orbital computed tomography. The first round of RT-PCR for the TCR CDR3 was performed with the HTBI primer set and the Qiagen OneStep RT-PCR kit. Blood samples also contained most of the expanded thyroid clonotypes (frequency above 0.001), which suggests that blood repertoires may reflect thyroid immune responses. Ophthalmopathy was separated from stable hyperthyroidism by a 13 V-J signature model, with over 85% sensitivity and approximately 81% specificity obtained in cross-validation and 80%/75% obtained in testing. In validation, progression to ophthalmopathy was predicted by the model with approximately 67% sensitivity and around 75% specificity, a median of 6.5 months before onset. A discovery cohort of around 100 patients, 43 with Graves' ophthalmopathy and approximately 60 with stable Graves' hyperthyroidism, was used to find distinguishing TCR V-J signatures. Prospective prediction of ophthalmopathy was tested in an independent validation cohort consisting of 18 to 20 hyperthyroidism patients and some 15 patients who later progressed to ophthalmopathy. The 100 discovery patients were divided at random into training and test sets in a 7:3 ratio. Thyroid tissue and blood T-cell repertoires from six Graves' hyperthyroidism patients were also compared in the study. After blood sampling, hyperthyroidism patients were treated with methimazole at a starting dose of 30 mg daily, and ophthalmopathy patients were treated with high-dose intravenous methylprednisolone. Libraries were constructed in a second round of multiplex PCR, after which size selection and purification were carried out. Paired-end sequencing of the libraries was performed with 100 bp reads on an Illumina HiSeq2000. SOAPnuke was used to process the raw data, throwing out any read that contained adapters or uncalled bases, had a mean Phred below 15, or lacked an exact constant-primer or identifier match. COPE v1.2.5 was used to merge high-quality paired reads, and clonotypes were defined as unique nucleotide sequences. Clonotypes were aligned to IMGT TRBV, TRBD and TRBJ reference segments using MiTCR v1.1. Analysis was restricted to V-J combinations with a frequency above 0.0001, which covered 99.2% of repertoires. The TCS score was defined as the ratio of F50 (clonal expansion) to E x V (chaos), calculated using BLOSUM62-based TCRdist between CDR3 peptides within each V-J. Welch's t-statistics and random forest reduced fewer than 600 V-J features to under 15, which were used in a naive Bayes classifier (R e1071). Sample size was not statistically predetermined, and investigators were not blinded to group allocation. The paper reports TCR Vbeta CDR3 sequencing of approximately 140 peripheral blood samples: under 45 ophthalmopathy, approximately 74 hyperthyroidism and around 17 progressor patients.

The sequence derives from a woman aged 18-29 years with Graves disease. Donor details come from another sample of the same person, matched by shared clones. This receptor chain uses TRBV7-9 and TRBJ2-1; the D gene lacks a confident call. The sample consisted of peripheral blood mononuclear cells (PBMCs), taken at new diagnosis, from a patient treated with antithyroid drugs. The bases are TGTGCCAGCAGCTTAGCGGTACTGCGGAATGAGCAGTTCTTC. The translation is CASSLAVLRNEQFF.